This T cell receptor (beta chain) was recovered during a study of blood T cell repertoires in COVID-19. Generated by immunoSEQ multiplex PCR, the TCRdb table keeps only in-frame clones and is missing some. The sample holds around 250,000 clones, approximately 91% seen once. The CDR3 is 13 amino acids. Germline CDR1 LNHDA, CDR2 SQIVND (reference sequence). V was trimmed by 9 bases and J by 3 bases, leaving 14 bases between them. The receptor comes from a human donor in a cohort exposed to, infected with or recovered from COVID-19 (not recorded which). The donor label of this sample is uncertain. The sample comprised PBMCs or T cells enriched from blood (not recorded which). The chain links TRBV19 to TRBJ1-2; D unresolved. The CDR3 is CASRVSRDYGYTF. The DNA of the CDR3 is TGTGCCAGCCGAGTATCCCGGGACTATGGCTACACCTTC.